The 26 T cell receptor beta chains below come from one sample, sequenced in a study of shared clonotypes between healthy human individuals. Clones were sequenced by immunoSEQ multiplex PCR, and TCRdb holds only the in-frame ones, with some missing. The sample lists 950,000 to 1,100,000 clones; about 80% were seen once. The sample was memory CD4+ T cells from PBMCs. Subset here: CD45RA-negative fraction. The receptors originated from a man aged 18 to 30 in good health. Some clones in this sample may be carry-over from other donors' samples.

Regarding this clone: Other DNA variants within this sample encode the same CDR3. V and J are TRBV11-2 and TRBJ1-2, with D possibly matching TRBD1 (6 bases). The CDR3 runs to 14 residues. Germline V gene data show CDR1 as SGHAT and CDR2 as FQNNGV. V lost 1 base and J lost 2, with 8 bases in between. The CDR3 coding sequence is TGTGCCAGCAGCTTAGTGGGACACAACTATGGCTACACCTTC. It codes for CASSLVGHNYGYTF.

The chain joins TRBV5-1 to TRBJ2-3; D tentatively fits TRBD1 or TRBD2 (5 bases each). The CDR3 contains 15 residues. Germline CDR1 and CDR2: SGHRS and YFSETQ. The V end lost 4 bases, the J end lost 0 bases, and 12 bases lay between the germline ends. This chain's CDR3 is CASSIRDGSTDTQYF. CDR3 in DNA: TGCGCCAGCAGCATCCGGGACGGGAGCACAGATACGCAGTATTTT. The full variable domain, in which reference TRBV5-1 and TRBJ2-3 provide the parts outside the CDR3, is KAGVTQTPRYLIKTRGQQVTLSCSPISGHRSVSWYQQTPGQGLQFLFEYFSETQRNKGNFPGRFSGRQFSNSRSEMNVSTLELGDSALYLCASSIRDGSTDTQYFGPGTRLTVL.

This clone has a single count. The J gene is TRBJ2-3, the V gene TRBV7-9; unclear D gene. The CDR3 has 17 residues. V dropped 1 base and J dropped 0 bases, with 14 bases sitting between them. The V gene's germline CDR1 is SEHNR and CDR2 FQNEAQ (reference sequence). Here the CDR3 DNA reads TGTGCCAGCAGCTTAGGTTGGGCAACATCTAGCACAGATACGCAGTATTTT. It encodes CASSLGWATSSTDTQYF.

The CDR3 sequence is CASSQLLAGVSTDTQYF. Written as DNA, the CDR3 is TGTGCCAGCAGCCAACTTCTAGCGGGAGTAAGCACAGATACGCAGTATTTT. The chain uses TRBV4-2 and TRBJ2-3, with TRBD2 matching 10 bases. Germline V gene sequence: CDR1 LGHNA, CDR2 YNFKEQ. The V gene end was trimmed by 2 bases and the J gene end by 0 bases; junction bases not matched to a gene: 5. This CDR3 has 17 amino acids.

The chain couples TRBV5-8 to TRBJ2-1, with 9 bases lining up with TRBD1. From germline, CDR1 is SGHTS and CDR2 YDEGEE. CDR3 length: 13 residues. Losses at the gene ends were 4 bases for V and 10 bases for J; bases not matched to a gene: 6. CDR3 sequence: CASSSRQGVEQFF. CDR3 sequence (DNA): TGTGCCAGCAGCAGTAGACAGGGGGTCGAGCAGTTCTTC.

V gene TRBV2 combines with J gene TRBJ2-7; D gene uncertain. The V gene lost 6 bases and the J gene lost 2 bases, with 5 bases spanning the gap. The CDR3 extends over 11 amino acids. The V gene's germline CDR1 is SNHLY and CDR2 FYNNEI. In DNA form, the CDR3 reads TGTGCCAGCAGCACAACCTACGAGCAGTACTTC. Protein: CASSTTYEQYF.

The chain employs TRBV5-1 and TRBJ1-1, with D perhaps matching TRBD1 (5 bases). CDR1 is SGHRS and CDR2 is YFSETQ in the germline V gene. This CDR3 contains 16 residues. The germline V and J ends were trimmed by 7 bases and 4 bases, with 23 bases remaining between them. The DNA of the CDR3 is TGCGCCAGCGCGGGACGGCCGCGGGATGGGGGCACTGAAGCTTTCTTT. This sequence encodes CASAGRPRDGGTEAFF. The variable domain in full, with the rest retrieved from reference TRBV5-1 and TRBJ1-1, is KAGVTQTPRYLIKTRGQQVTLSCSPISGHRSVSWYQQTPGQGLQFLFEYFSETQRNKGNFPGRFSGRQFSNSRSEMNVSTLELGDSALYLCASAGRPRDGGTEAFFGQGTRLTVV.

This clone was detected once. The chain has TRBV7-3 and TRBJ2-2; TRBD2 is a possible D gene (6 bases). With 7 bases removed from V and 0 bases from J, the gap between germline ends came to 9 bases. The CDR3 has 14 amino acids. In germline, CDR1 is SGHTA, CDR2 FQGTGA. CDR3: CASNTSPNTGELFF. The CDR3 DNA sequence: TGTGCCAGCAATACTAGCCCGAACACCGGGGAGCTGTTTTTT.

V is TRBV29-1 and J is TRBJ2-7; TRBD2 matches at 15 bases. V lost 6 bases to trimming and J lost 5 bases; unmatched junction nucleotides: 5. The germline gives CDR1 SQVTM, CDR2 ANQGSEA. The CDR3 contains 14 residues. CDR3 region: CSVAGLAGGNEQYF. CDR3 sequence (DNA): TGCAGCGTCGCCGGACTAGCGGGAGGGAACGAGCAGTACTTC.

This clone was observed a single time. The J gene is TRBJ2-2, the V gene TRBV28; the match to TRBD2 covers 7 bases. From germline, CDR1 is MDHEN and CDR2 SYDVKM. V dropped 5 bases and J dropped 0; count of bases not matched to a gene: 3. The CDR3 runs to 15 residues. The CDR3 bases are TGTGCCAGCAGTCCGGGGGGTGCGAACACCGGGGAGCTGTTTTTT. As protein: CASSPGGANTGELFF.

CDR3 bases: TGTGCCAGCAGCTACCTCAGTGCCGGTGAAGCTTTCTTT. Residues: CASSYLSAGEAFF. The chain links TRBV14 to TRBJ1-1; D not certain. Germline loops: CDR1 SGHDN, CDR2 FVKESK. V shed 5 bases and J shed 7 bases, with 14 bases lying between them. The CDR3 covers 13 residues.

The chain links TRBV2 to TRBJ2-2; 13 bases map to TRBD2. V gave up 6 bases and J gave up 6 bases; unmatched junction bases: 4. Germline V gives CDR1 SNHLY, CDR2 FYNNEI. The CDR3 is made up of 15 amino acids. The CDR3 coding sequence is TGTGCCAGCAGGGTACTAGCGGGAGGGCCCGGGGAGCTGTTTTTT. Translation: CASRVLAGGPGELFF.

The genes are TRBV21-1 and TRBJ1-4. TRBV21-1 is noted as a pseudogene. This CDR3 spans 13 amino acids. CDR3 loop: CASSKGGQEKLFF. For the CDR3, the DNA is TGTGCCAGCAGCAAGGGGGGCCAAGAAAAACTGTTTTTT.

The gene calls are TRBV28 and TRBJ2-3; 10 positions match TRBD2. CDR1 is MDHEN and CDR2 is SYDVKM in the germline V gene. Germline trimming cut 4 bases from V and 2 bases from J; bases unmatched to any gene: 6. This CDR3 contains 16 residues. CDR3 in amino acids: CASSSNSGRLTDTQYF. The CDR3 bases are TGTGCCAGCAGTTCCAATAGCGGGAGGCTCACAGATACGCAGTATTTT. Based on the CDR3 plus reference TRBV28 and TRBJ2-3, the full variable domain is DVKVTQSSRYLVKRTGEKVFLECVQDMDHENMFWYRQDPGLGLRLIYFSYDVKMKEKGDIPEGYSVSREKKERFSLILESASTNQTSMYLCASSSNSGRLTDTQYFGPGTRLTVL.

V and J are TRBV6-6 and TRBJ1-1; 9 positions agree with TRBD1. V lost 2 bases to trimming and J lost 4 bases; unmatched junction nucleotides: 2. The CDR3 totals 14 residues. Germline V lookup: CDR1 MNHNY, CDR2 SVGAGI (reference sequence). The CDR3 nucleotides are TGTGCCAGCAGTTACGGGACAGGGTTCACTGAAGCTTTCTTT. Amino acids: CASSYGTGFTEAFF.

This clone has ten or more counts. The V and J genes are TRBV18 and TRBJ1-1; D is possibly TRBD1 (6 bases). The CDR3 is 22 amino acids. CDR1 is KGHSH, CDR2 LQKENI, per germline. V lost 3 bases to trimming and J lost 0 bases, with 32 bases between them. The CDR3, as DNA: TGTGCCAGCTCACCTTCGATAAAATTCACAGGGTTTCCGAAGGTTATGAACACTGAAGCTTTCTTT. Its translation is CASSPSIKFTGFPKVMNTEAFF.

This clone has just a few counts. This same CDR3 is encoded by further DNA sequences in the sample. The genes are TRBV7-7 and TRBJ2-7; 10 nucleotides line up with TRBD1. In germline, CDR1 is SSHAT, CDR2 FNYEAQ (reference sequence). The CDR3 extends over 15 amino acids. V gave up 2 bases and J gave up 3 bases; unmatched junction bases: 4. The CDR3 region is CASSLRTGGFYEQYF. The CDR3 coding sequence is TGTGCCAGCAGCTTACGGACAGGGGGGTTCTACGAGCAGTACTTC.

The CDR3 nucleotides read TGTGCCAGCAGCAACGGACAGGGAAACACTGAAGCTTTCTTT. Protein: CASSNGQGNTEAFF. The V call is TRBV4-2, the J call TRBJ1-1; 8 bases are a match to TRBD1. V lost 5 bases to trimming and J lost 2 bases; unmatched junction nucleotides: 4. This CDR3 spans 14 amino acids. Germline V gives CDR1 LGHNA, CDR2 YNFKEQ.

The rearrangement joins TRBV15 to TRBJ2-7, with D possibly being TRBD1 or TRBD2 (6 bases each). Per the germline V gene, CDR1 is LNHNV and CDR2 is YYDKDF (reference sequence). The CDR3 totals 13 residues. Trimming took off 0 bases at V and 7 bases at J, with 10 bases between the two ends. The CDR3: CATSRDRGREQYF. The DNA of the CDR3 is TGTGCCACCAGCAGAGATAGGGGGAGGGAGCAGTACTTC. Looking up the rest from reference TRBV15 and TRBJ2-7 gives the full variable domain: DAMVIQNPRYQVTQFGKPVTLSCSQTLNHNVMYWYQQKSSQAPKLLFHYYDKDFNNEADTPDNFQSRRPNTSFCFLDIRSPGLGDTAMYLCATSRDRGREQYFGPGTRLTVT.

V gene TRBV12-5 combines with J gene TRBJ1-1, with TRBD1 matching over 10 bases. J gave up 3 bases and V 5 bases, and 6 bases lay outside the gene matches. Per germline, CDR1 LGHNT and CDR2 FRNRAP. This CDR3 is built from 15 residues. For the CDR3, the DNA is TGTGCTAGTGGTCAAAGACAGGGGGCGGACACTGAAGCTTTCTTT. Translated, it gives CASGQRQGADTEAFF.

CDR3: CASSPTIGTGLYGYTF. DNA for the CDR3: TGTGCCAGCAGTCCAACGATAGGGACAGGGCTCTATGGCTACACCTTC. The V gene is TRBV28, the J gene TRBJ1-2; 9 bases fit TRBD1. The CDR3 length is 16 residues. The junction had 11 bases not matched to a gene; V was cut back by 5 bases and J by 4 bases. Germline assignment: CDR1 MDHEN and CDR2 SYDVKM.

Worth noting for this clone: With a much larger clone just one base away, this may be a read error. The rearrangement uses TRBV20-1 and TRBJ2-2; D assignment may be TRBD1 or TRBD2 (5 bases each). The CDR3 contains 10 residues. The V gene's germline CDR1 is DFQATT and CDR2 SNEGSKA (reference sequence). CDR3 in amino acids: CSARQGELSF. As DNA, the CDR3 is TGCAGTGCTCGGCAGGGAGAGCTGTCTTTT.

CDR3 region: CASSPAGGEAFF. The CDR3 bases are TGTGCCAGCAGTCCCGCGGGGGGCGAAGCTTTCTTT. The chain couples TRBV28 to TRBJ1-1; maybe TRBD1 (6 bases). Germline V gives CDR1 MDHEN, CDR2 SYDVKM. V lost 5 bases, J lost 8 bases, and 12 bases lay in between. CDR3 length: 12 amino acids.

V usage is TRBV9 and J usage is TRBJ1-2, with unresolved D. In germline, CDR1 is SGDLS, CDR2 YYNGEE. V lost 4 bases and J 8 bases, leaving 15 bases between the germline ends. The CDR3 sequence is 13 residues long. The CDR3 DNA follows: TGTGCCAGCAGCCTGACGGGGAGATTGGGCTACACCTTC. This encodes CASSLTGRLGYTF.

This clone came up a few times. This chain uses TRBV4-3 with TRBJ1-3; no clear D. The CDR3 has 14 residues. Per the germline V gene, CDR1 is LGHNA and CDR2 is YSLEER. V lost 3 bases to trimming and J lost 1 base, with 7 bases between them. CDR3 in amino acids: CASSQDLSGNTIYF. The CDR3 DNA follows: TGCGCCAGCAGCCAGGACTTATCTGGAAACACCATATATTTT.

V is TRBV20-1 and J is TRBJ2-1; unclear D gene. The V gene's germline CDR1 is DFQATT and CDR2 SNEGSKA (reference sequence). The CDR3 spans 11 residues. The CDR3 DNA follows: TGCAGGTGGCATGGGAACAATGAGCAGTTCTTC. This encodes CRWHGNNEQFF.